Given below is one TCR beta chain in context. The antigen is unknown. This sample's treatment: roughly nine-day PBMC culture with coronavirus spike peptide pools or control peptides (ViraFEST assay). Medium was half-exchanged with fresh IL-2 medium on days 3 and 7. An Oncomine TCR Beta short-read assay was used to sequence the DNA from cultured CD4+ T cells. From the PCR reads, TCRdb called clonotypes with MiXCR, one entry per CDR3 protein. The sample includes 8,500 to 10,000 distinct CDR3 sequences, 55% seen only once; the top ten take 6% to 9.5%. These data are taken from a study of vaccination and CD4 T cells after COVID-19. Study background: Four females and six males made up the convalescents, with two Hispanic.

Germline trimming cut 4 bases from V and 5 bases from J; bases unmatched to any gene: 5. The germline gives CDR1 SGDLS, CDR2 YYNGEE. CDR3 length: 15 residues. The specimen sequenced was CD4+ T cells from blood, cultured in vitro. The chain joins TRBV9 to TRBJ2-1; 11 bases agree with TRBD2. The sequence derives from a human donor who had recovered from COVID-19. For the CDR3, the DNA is TGTGCCAGCAGCTTACTAGCGGGAGCGGACAATGAGCAGTTCTTC. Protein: CASSLLAGADNEQFF.